Shown below are 22 T cell receptor beta chains from a single sample sequenced in a study of low-dose radiotherapy and immunotherapy resistance in tumors. Primers targeting TRAV and TRBV primed first-strand cDNA, covering alpha and beta chains. Amplification, which lasted approximately 19 PCR cycles, used a constant-region primer and V-primer adapter to amplify TCRs. One entry per CDR3 protein, called by TCRdb with MiXCR from the reads. The sample contains around 10,000 distinct CDR3 sequences, approximately 60% of which appear only once. These receptor sequences come from a human donor with advanced metastatic prostate, ovarian, gallbladder or colorectal cancer (not recorded which). This table probably holds off-target reads from a library built for another chain.

The CDR3, as DNA: TGTGCCAGCAGCGAGCGGCGCGGCTCACCCGAAGAGACCCAGTACTTC. This sequence encodes CASSERRGSPEETQYF. The chain couples TRBV5-6 to TRBJ2-5; D perhaps matches TRBD2 (5 bases). This CDR3 spans 16 amino acids. V lost 4 bases to trimming and J lost 3 bases, with 19 bases between them. Germline values: CDR1 SGHDT, CDR2 YYEEEE.

In its sample, this clonotype was seen a few times. This rearrangement joins TRBV29-1 to TRBJ2-1; D unresolved. Per germline, CDR1 SQVTM and CDR2 ANQGSEA. V lost 2 bases and J lost 0, with 5 bases in between. This CDR3 region has 13 residues. CDR3 protein: CSVELVSYNEQFF. The CDR3 DNA follows: TGCAGCGTTGAATTGGTCTCCTACAATGAGCAGTTCTTC.

This clonotype was seen once. This chain joins TRBV12-3 or TRBV12-4 and TRBJ2-5; weak D call: TRBD1 (5 bases). This CDR3 contains 13 residues. Trimming stripped 1 base from V and 3 bases from J, with 6 bases between. The CDR3 DNA sequence: TGTGCCAGCAGTTTAGGGACAAAAGAGACCCAGTACTTC. Translation: CASSLGTKETQYF.

This sequence joins TRBV20-1 and TRBJ1-1; no clear D. This CDR3 spans 16 amino acids. The V end lost 0 bases, the J end lost 1 base, and 15 bases lay between the germline ends. Germline V gene data show CDR1 as DFQATT and CDR2 as SNEGSKA (reference sequence). The CDR3 loop reads CSARDGRAAPNTEAFF. The CDR3, as DNA: TGCAGTGCTAGAGACGGGAGGGCCGCCCCGAACACTGAAGCTTTCTTT.

By proportion, this clonotype is medium-sized (0.01 to 0.1%). This rearrangement joins TRBV9 to TRBJ2-3; TRBD2 is a possible D gene (5 bases). V was cut by 4 bases and J by 4 bases, with 7 bases left in between. Germline V CDR1 and CDR2: SGDLS, YYNGEE. The CDR3 length is 12 residues. The CDR3 bases are TGTGCCAGCAGCCGTAGCGCAGATACGCAGTATTTT. Its protein is CASSRSADTQYF.

The chain carries TRBV4-2 and TRBJ2-2; D is unresolved. The CDR3 is made up of 16 amino acids. The V end was cut by 0 bases, the J end by 6 bases, with 14 bases between. Germline-derived CDR1 and CDR2 are LGHNA and YNFKEQ. As DNA, the CDR3 is TGTGCCAGCAGCCAAGATCACCGGGTTCATTCCGGGGAGCTGTTTTTT. Translated: CASSQDHRVHSGELFF.

This clonotype was counted a few times. The chain couples TRBV3-1 to TRBJ2-1; D unclear. The germline V gene has CDR1 LGHDT and CDR2 YNNKEL (reference sequence). CDR3 length: 13 amino acids. V dropped 4 bases and J dropped 3 bases, with 7 bases sitting between them. CDR3 nucleotides: TGTGCCAGCAGCCCCTACGACTACAATGAGCAGTTCTTC. Its translation: CASSPYDYNEQFF.

V gene TRBV3-1 combines with J gene TRBJ2-7; D is ambiguous. The V and J ends lost 6 bases and 3 bases respectively, with 6 bases between them. Germline V gene data show CDR1 as LGHDT and CDR2 as YNNKEL (reference sequence). The CDR3 is 11 residues long. CDR3: CASRQNYEQYF. CDR3 sequence (DNA): TGTGCCAGCAGACAAAACTACGAGCAGTACTTC.

The chain uses TRBV5-1 and TRBJ2-2; TRBD1 aligns across 7 bases. The germline gives CDR1 SGHRS, CDR2 YFSETQ. V lost 6 bases, J lost 4 bases, and 9 bases stayed unmatched. The CDR3 loop spans 15 amino acids. The CDR3 coding sequence is TGCGCCAGCAACCTTTACAGGGGTTCCACCGGGGAGCTGTTTTTT. It specifies CASNLYRGSTGELFF.

The CDR3 protein is CASRGPLVPGLGDRSYEQYF. The CDR3 nucleotides read TGTGCCAGCAGGGGACCACTCGTTCCGGGACTCGGGGACAGGTCCTACGAGCAGTACTTC. V is TRBV12-3 or TRBV12-4 and J is TRBJ2-7, with 8 bases fitting TRBD1. After removal of 6 bases from V and 1 base from J, the junction contained 23 bases not matched to a gene. The CDR3 extends over 20 amino acids.

V usage is TRBV9 and J usage is TRBJ2-7; TRBD2 matches 13 bases. J lost 5 bases, V lost 0 bases, and 5 bases had no gene match. Germline CDR1 and CDR2: SGDLS and YYNGEE. There are 16 residues in the CDR3. The DNA for the CDR3 is TGTGCCAGCAGCGTAGGGACTAGCGGGAGAAGCCACGAGCAGTACTTC. Its translation is CASSVGTSGRSHEQYF.

The chain carries TRBV7-2 and TRBJ1-1; D perhaps matches TRBD1 (5 bases). This CDR3 is built from 13 residues. Germline loops: CDR1 SGHTA, CDR2 FQGNSA. Trimming shortened V by 1 base and J by 7 bases, and 10 bases separated the two germline ends. The CDR3 reads CASSLGRGVEAFF. DNA of the CDR3: TGTGCCAGCAGCTTAGGTAGGGGTGTTGAAGCTTTCTTT.

The chain has TRBV7-9 and TRBJ2-2; D could derive from TRBD1 or TRBD2 (6 bases each). The CDR3 has 16 residues. Trimming removed 1 base from V and 0 bases from J, with 9 bases in between. Germline CDR1 SEHNR, CDR2 FQNEAQ (reference sequence). Here the CDR3 reads CASSLVGGANTGELFF. The CDR3 DNA is TGTGCCAGCAGCTTAGTCGGGGGCGCGAACACCGGGGAGCTGTTTTTT.

This clonotype has more than one count but fewer than ten. V gene TRBV5-3 combines with J gene TRBJ1-1; no clear D. TRBV5-3 is an ORF for which the function is uncertain. V was shortened by 8 bases and J by 4 bases, with 15 bases between the two germline ends. This CDR3 has 13 residues. Here the CDR3 reads CASSMGIGTEAFF. DNA of the CDR3: TGTGCCAGCAGCATGGGTATAGGCACTGAAGCTTTCTTT.

CDR3 nucleotide sequence: TGTGCCATCAGTGAGTCGAAACTAGCGGCGAACACCGGGGAGCTGTTTTTT. Translation: CAISESKLAANTGELFF. V and J are TRBV10-3 and TRBJ2-2, with 8 positions matching TRBD2. The germline CDR1 and CDR2 sequences are ENHRY and SYGVKD. The trim removed 0 bases at V and 0 bases at J, leaving 3 bases unmatched. This CDR3 has 17 residues.

There are a few counts of this clonotype. The chain has TRBV18 and TRBJ2-1; TRBD2 aligns across 8 bases. Germline CDR1 and CDR2: KGHSH and LQKENI. The trim removed 5 bases at V and 6 bases at J, leaving 12 bases unmatched. There are 16 residues in the CDR3. DNA for the CDR3: TGTGCCAGCTCATTTAAACCGGGACTAGAAGCCAATGAGCAGTTCTTC. Translation: CASSFKPGLEANEQFF.

Worth noting for this clonotype: The junction and the germline gene differ at one end; a read error may be behind it. The rearrangement links TRBV5-3 to TRBJ2-2, with a possible D match to TRBD2 (6 bases). TRBV5-3 is annotated as an ORF whose role is uncertain. The CDR3 runs to 15 residues. CDR3 nucleotides: TGTGCCAGCAGCTTGGTGGGGGGAGCCACCGGGGAGCTGTTTTTT. As protein: CASSLVGGATGELFF.

V usage is TRBV9 and J usage is TRBJ1-4; TRBD1 is a possible D gene (6 bases). Germline V gives CDR1 SGDLS, CDR2 YYNGEE. The CDR3 spans 14 residues. V was pared by 2 bases and J by 7 bases, with 12 bases between. The CDR3 sequence: CASSVAGVGEKLFF. In DNA, the CDR3 is TGTGCCAGCAGCGTCGCAGGGGTCGGTGAAAAACTGTTTTTT.

This clonotype was picked up a small number of times. The chain employs TRBV11-2 and TRBJ2-7, with 9 bases that match TRBD1. The junction had 11 bases not matched to a gene; V was cut back by 5 bases and J by 3 bases. Looked up from germline, CDR1 is SGHAT and CDR2 is FQNNGV. The CDR3 is made up of 16 amino acids. CDR3: CASSPRPGQGVYEQYF. The CDR3 DNA reads as TGTGCCAGCAGCCCCCGCCCGGGACAGGGTGTCTACGAGCAGTACTTC.

V usage is TRBV3-1 and J usage is TRBJ1-1; D unresolved. The CDR3 length is 15 residues. Germline assignment: CDR1 LGHDT and CDR2 YNNKEL (reference sequence). Between the trimmed V and J ends, which lost 0 bases and 3 bases, there was a span of 11 bases. The CDR3 sequence: CASSQDWYSHTEAFF. In DNA form, the CDR3 reads TGTGCCAGCAGCCAAGATTGGTACAGTCACACTGAAGCTTTCTTT. The complete variable domain, with remaining parts taken from reference TRBV3-1 and TRBJ1-1, reads DTAVSQTPKYLVTQMGNDKSIKCEQNLGHDTMYWYKQDSKKFLKIMFSYNNKELIINETVPNRFSPKSPDKAHLNLHINSLELGDSAVYFCASSQDWYSHTEAFFGQGTRLTVV.

This chain joins TRBV11-2 and TRBJ2-2, with D possibly being TRBD1 (6 bases). The germline V and J ends were trimmed by 3 bases and 6 bases, with 8 bases remaining between them. The CDR3 extends over 13 amino acids. CDR1 and CDR2 (germline): SGHAT, FQNNGV. The CDR3 DNA follows: TGTGCCAGCAGCTTCCAGGGGTCCGGGGAGCTGTTTTTT. Amino acid sequence: CASSFQGSGELFF.

In its sample, this clonotype was seen a few times. The J gene is TRBJ1-1, the V gene TRBV29-1; the match to TRBD1 covers 7 bases. Trimming took 4 bases from V and 0 from J; bases not matched to a gene: 8. The CDR3 is made up of 15 amino acids. Germline loops: CDR1 SQVTM, CDR2 ANQGSEA. Here the CDR3 reads CSVGLRGLLNTEAFF. CDR3 DNA sequence: TGCAGCGTTGGATTGAGGGGGCTACTGAACACTGAAGCTTTCTTT.